Shown below are 25 T cell receptor beta chains from a single sample sequenced in a study of cytomegalovirus exposure and HLA in healthy donors. 13 Jbeta primers and 60 Vbeta primers were used for the PCR. Method: immunoSEQ multiplex PCR; TCRdb's copy keeps in-frame clones and lacks some. Here the sample spans around 120,000 clones, under 90% being singletons. The specimen sequenced was PBMCs. The receptors were sampled from a female donor in good health and CMV-seropositive.

The chain couples TRBV6-1 to TRBJ2-7; D might be TRBD2 (6 bases). Trimming took off 2 bases at V and 3 bases at J, with 17 bases between the two ends. The germline CDR1 and CDR2 sequences are MNHNS and SASEGT. There are 16 residues in the CDR3. CDR3 coding DNA: TGTGCCAGCAGTGAATTAAGCCACGGGGAGGTCTACGAGCAGTACTTC. Translation: CASSELSHGEVYEQYF.

This clone was recorded only once. This rearrangement joins TRBV18 to TRBJ1-1, with unresolved D. V lost 3 bases and J 5 bases, leaving 10 bases between the germline ends. Germline CDR1 reads KGHSH; CDR2 reads LQKENI. This CDR3 is built from 13 residues. The DNA of the CDR3 is TGTGCCAGCTCACCGCCCGGTTTTACTGAAGCTTTCTTT. It translates to CASSPPGFTEAFF. Using reference TRBV18 and TRBJ1-1 for the parts outside the CDR3, the full variable domain is NAGVMQNPRHLVRRRGQEARLRCSPMKGHSHVYWYRQLPEEGLKFMVYLQKENIIDESGMPKERFSAEFPKEGPSILRIQQVVRGDSAAYFCASSPPGFTEAFFGQGTRLTVV.

The sample holds a few counts of this clone. The chain combines TRBV4-1 with TRBJ1-1; D might be TRBD1 (6 bases). This CDR3 has 14 amino acids. V was cut by 0 bases and J by 10 bases, with 15 bases left in between. Germline CDR1 MGHRA, CDR2 YSYEKL. CDR3 nucleotides: TGCGCCAGCAGCCAAGACCTGACAGGATTGAGAGCTTTCTTT. Its translation: CASSQDLTGLRAFF.

This chain links TRBV5-1 with TRBJ1-1; D perhaps matches TRBD1 (5 bases). This CDR3 has 13 amino acids. Looked up from germline, CDR1 is SGHRS and CDR2 is YFSETQ. Between the trimmed V and J ends, which lost 7 bases and 1 base, there was a span of 11 bases. The CDR3 is CASGRTPNTEAFF. The DNA for the CDR3 is TGCGCCAGCGGGCGGACACCGAACACTGAAGCTTTCTTT.

This clone was recorded a few times. The rearrangement uses TRBV13 and TRBJ2-3, with 9 bases aligning to TRBD2. Unmatched junction bases numbered 5, after V lost 1 base and J lost 3 bases. This CDR3 is 16 amino acids long. The V gene's germline CDR1 is PRHDT and CDR2 FYEKMQ (reference sequence). DNA for the CDR3: TGTGCCAGCAGCTTAGTGGCGGGGGGGCGGACAGATACGCAGTATTTT. The encoded protein is CASSLVAGGRTDTQYF. The full variable domain, rest sourced from reference TRBV13 and TRBJ2-3, is AAGVIQSPRHLIKEKRETATLKCYPIPRHDTVYWYQQGPGQDPQFLISFYEKMQSDKGSIPDRFSAQQFSDYHSELNMSSLELGDSALYFCASSLVAGGRTDTQYFGPGTRLTVL.

The chain links TRBV30 to TRBJ1-5, with D perhaps matching TRBD1 (6 bases). Between the trimmed V and J ends, which lost 3 bases and 5 bases, there was a span of 14 bases. The CDR3 is made up of 14 amino acids. The V gene's germline CDR1 is GTSNPN and CDR2 SVGIG (reference sequence). CDR3 amino acids: CAWSPGAGYQPQHF. The CDR3 region has the DNA TGTGCCTGGAGCCCAGGGGCAGGATATCAGCCCCAGCATTTT.

V gene TRBV5-1 combines with J gene TRBJ2-2; possibly TRBD2 for D (5 bases). The CDR3 runs 15 residues. The germline CDR1 and CDR2 sequences are SGHRS and YFSETQ. Trimming stripped 6 bases from V and 6 bases from J, with 18 bases between. CDR3 loop: CASTMTRLMSGELFF. Here the CDR3 DNA reads TGCGCCAGCACGATGACCAGACTAATGTCCGGGGAGCTGTTTTTT.

The chain recombines TRBV18 with TRBJ1-1; D unclear. CDR3 length equals 11 residues. CDR1 is KGHSH and CDR2 is LQKENI in the germline V gene. Trimming shortened V by 6 bases and J by 3 bases, and 5 bases separated the two germline ends. The CDR3 coding sequence is TGTGCCAGCTCTAGCTACACTGAAGCTTTCTTT. This sequence encodes CASSSYTEAFF.

This rearrangement joins TRBV7-9 to TRBJ2-7; TRBD2 matches at 14 bases. Per germline, CDR1 SEHNR and CDR2 FQNEAQ (reference sequence). The CDR3 spans 16 residues. The ends lost 5 bases at V and 3 bases at J; junction bases unmatched: 6. The CDR3 spells CASSRLAGGPLYEQYF. DNA of the CDR3: TGTGCCAGCAGCCGACTAGCGGGGGGGCCCCTCTACGAGCAGTACTTC.

This chain joins TRBV5-5 and TRBJ2-2; a weak D match, TRBD1 (5 bases). The CDR3 consists of 16 residues. Germline CDR1 and CDR2: SGHKS and YYEKEE (reference sequence). Trimming stripped 4 bases from V and 4 bases from J, with 17 bases between. In nucleotides, the CDR3 is TGTGCCAGCAGCGACACTGTGAGACAGAGCACCGGGGAGCTGTTTTTT. Its translation: CASSDTVRQSTGELFF. The variable domain in full, completed from reference TRBV5-5 and TRBJ2-2, reads DAGVTQSPTHLIKTRGQQVTLRCSPISGHKSVSWYQQVLGQGPQFIFQYYEKEERGRGNFPDRFSARQFPNYSSELNVNALLLGDSALYLCASSDTVRQSTGELFFGEGSRLTVL.

CDR3 amino acids: CASSQGGRNSPLHF. The DNA of the CDR3 is TGTGCCAGCAGCCAAGGAGGCCGGAATTCACCCCTCCACTTT. J is TRBJ1-6 and V is TRBV7-9, with no clear D. The CDR3 sequence is 14 residues long. Germline lookup yields CDR1 SEHNR and CDR2 FQNEAQ (reference sequence). The V end lost 5 bases, the J end lost 7 bases, and 12 bases lay between the germline ends.

J is TRBJ2-3 and V is TRBV4-1; the match to TRBD2 covers 10 bases. J lost 6 bases, V lost 0 bases, and 9 bases had no gene match. Germline assignment: CDR1 MGHRA and CDR2 YSYEKL. This CDR3 spans 17 amino acids. CDR3 nucleotides: TGCGCCAGCAGCCAAGATCAGGAGCGGGGGGGCAGGGATACGCAGTATTTT. Its translation: CASSQDQERGGRDTQYF.

The chain uses TRBV28 and TRBJ1-1, with D possibly being TRBD1 (5 bases). The germline gives CDR1 MDHEN, CDR2 SYDVKM. V gave up 6 bases and J gave up 2 bases, with 10 bases separating them. The CDR3 contains 13 residues. This CDR3 reads CASSRVPNTEAFF. The CDR3 DNA follows: TGTGCCAGCAGCAGGGTCCCAAACACTGAAGCTTTCTTT.

V and J are TRBV20-1 and TRBJ1-2; D possibly corresponds to TRBD1 (5 bases). Germline CDR1 reads DFQATT; CDR2 reads SNEGSKA (reference sequence). Trimming left V 5 bases short and J 7 bases short, with 11 bases between. CDR3 size: 11 residues. For the CDR3, the DNA is TGCAGTGCTGGGGAGGGGCTTGGCTACACCTTC. Translating it yields CSAGEGLGYTF.

V gene TRBV7-2 combines with J gene TRBJ2-7; no reliable D call. Deletions cut 5 bases from V and 4 bases from J, with 15 bases between. The CDR3 consists of 14 residues. From germline, CDR1 is SGHTA and CDR2 FQGNSA. The DNA for the CDR3 is TGTGCCAGCAGCCCTCAACACGGCGGTTACGAGCAGTACTTC. Residues: CASSPQHGGYEQYF.

The CDR3, as DNA: TGCGCCAGCAGCCTGGAGAGGTACACTGAAGCTTTCTTT. Translating it yields CASSLERYTEAFF. The V and J genes are TRBV5-1 and TRBJ1-1, with D hard to call. Per the germline V gene, CDR1 is SGHRS and CDR2 is YFSETQ. Between the trimmed V and J ends, which lost 4 bases and 3 bases, there was a span of 10 bases. The CDR3 is 13 amino acids.

The rearrangement links TRBV30 to TRBJ2-5, with a tentative D call TRBD1 (6 bases). The CDR3 totals 12 residues. From germline, CDR1 is GTSNPN and CDR2 SVGIG (reference sequence). V shed 5 bases and J shed 7 bases, with 14 bases lying between them. The CDR3, as DNA: TGTGCCTGGGGTGACAGGTGGGGGACCCAGTACTTC. Its protein product is CAWGDRWGTQYF.

There are a few counts of this clone. The chain joins TRBV7-8 to TRBJ2-3, with 9 bases that match TRBD2. J lost 3 bases, V lost 1 base, and 20 bases had no gene match. The CDR3 runs to 21 residues. The germline V gene encodes CDR1 SGHVS and CDR2 FQNEAQ. The CDR3 nucleotides are TGTGCCAGCAGCTTAGACGTGGTAGCGGGGGTATGGGTTGATCGGACAGATACGCAGTATTTT. It is translated as CASSLDVVAGVWVDRTDTQYF.

The chain joins TRBV12-5 to TRBJ1-6, with a weak D call TRBD1 (6 bases). Trimming pared 6 bases from V and 11 bases from J, leaving 17 bases between. The CDR3 sequence is 14 residues long. Germline CDR1 reads LGHNT; CDR2 reads FRNRAP. CDR3 bases: TGTGCTAGTGGGACAGGTTCGGTCAACCCACCCCTCCACTTT. Amino acid sequence: CASGTGSVNPPLHF. Looking up the rest from reference TRBV12-5 and TRBJ1-6 gives the full variable domain: DARVTQTPRHKVTEMGQEVTMRCQPILGHNTVFWYRQTMMQGLELLAYFRNRAPLDDSGMPKDRFSAEMPDATLATLKIQPSEPRDSAVYFCASGTGSVNPPLHFGNGTRLTVT.

This chain joins TRBV6-5 and TRBJ2-7; tentatively, D is TRBD2 (6 bases). The CDR3 totals 15 residues. Trimming took 2 bases from V and 3 from J, leaving 14 bases between them. Per the germline V gene, CDR1 is MNHEY and CDR2 is SVGAGI. The chain's CDR3 is CASSYGGTVRYEQYF. CDR3 DNA sequence: TGTGCCAGCAGTTACGGGGGGACCGTTCGCTACGAGCAGTACTTC.

The chain combines TRBV7-9 with TRBJ1-4; weak D call: TRBD1 (6 bases). Trimming cost V 4 bases and J 5 bases, with 14 bases left between them. From germline, CDR1 is SEHNR and CDR2 FQNEAQ (reference sequence). The CDR3 is made up of 15 amino acids. CDR3 residues: CASSSPEGGNEKLFF. The CDR3 DNA reads TGTGCCAGCAGCTCCCCGGAGGGGGGGAATGAAAAACTGTTTTTT.

In this sample, this clone turned up once. The chain joins TRBV2 to TRBJ1-3; TRBD1 matches 8 bases. This CDR3 spans 16 amino acids. The germline V gene encodes CDR1 SNHLY and CDR2 FYNNEI. The J segment lost 0 bases and the V segment lost 7 bases, leaving 8 bases of the junction unmatched. CDR3 DNA sequence: TGTGCCAGCACCGAGGACAGGGCCCACTCTGGAAACACCATATATTTT. It yields the protein CASTEDRAHSGNTIYF.

The chain recombines TRBV7-9 with TRBJ2-7; D is unclear. The germline gives CDR1 SEHNR, CDR2 FQNEAQ (reference sequence). V dropped 5 bases and J dropped 0 bases, with 8 bases sitting between them. CDR3 length: 13 amino acids. CDR3 nucleotide sequence: TGTGCCAGCAGCCCGATCAGCTCCTACGAGCAGTACTTC. As protein: CASSPISSYEQYF.

J is TRBJ2-1 and V is TRBV2; TRBD1 agrees at 12 bases. The CDR3 spans 19 residues. CDR1 is SNHLY and CDR2 is FYNNEI in the germline V gene. The V segment lost 7 bases and the J segment 7 bases; nucleotides outside the gene matches: 20. CDR3 loop: CASKDLSGLWDRGHNEQFF. The DNA of the CDR3 is TGTGCCAGCAAAGACCTCTCCGGGTTGTGGGACAGGGGGCATAATGAGCAGTTCTTC.

The rearrangement joins TRBV19 to TRBJ1-4; no firm D call. V lost 3 bases, J lost 10 bases, and 18 bases lay in between. Germline CDR1 is LNHDA and CDR2 is SQIVND (reference sequence). CDR3 length: 15 amino acids. CDR3 sequence: CASSIGRAGGGKLFF. For the CDR3, the DNA is TGTGCCAGTAGTATTGGGAGGGCAGGAGGTGGAAAACTGTTTTTT.